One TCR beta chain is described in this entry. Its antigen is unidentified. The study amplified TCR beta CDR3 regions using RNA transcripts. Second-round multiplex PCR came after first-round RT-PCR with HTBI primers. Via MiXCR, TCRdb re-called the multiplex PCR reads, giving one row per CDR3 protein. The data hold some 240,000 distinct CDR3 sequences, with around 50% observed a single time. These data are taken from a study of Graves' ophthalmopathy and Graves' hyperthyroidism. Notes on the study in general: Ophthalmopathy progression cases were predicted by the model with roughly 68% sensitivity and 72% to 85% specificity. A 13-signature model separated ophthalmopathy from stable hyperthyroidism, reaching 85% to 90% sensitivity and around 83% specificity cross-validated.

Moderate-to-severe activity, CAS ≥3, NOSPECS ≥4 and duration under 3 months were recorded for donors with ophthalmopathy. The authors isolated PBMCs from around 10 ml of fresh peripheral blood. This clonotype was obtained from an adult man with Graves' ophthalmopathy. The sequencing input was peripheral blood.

The DNA of the CDR3 is TGTGCCACCCGGTGGACGGGAGGGAGTGTTCCAGATACGCAGTATTTT. This encodes CATRWTGGSVPDTQYF. This sequence joins TRBV10-3 and TRBJ2-3, with TRBD2 identical over 8 bases. From germline, CDR1 is ENHRY and CDR2 SYGVKD. J gave up 4 bases and V 10 bases, and 16 bases lay outside the gene matches. CDR3 length: 16 amino acids.